This T cell receptor (beta chain) originates from a study of T cells after yellow fever vaccination. The V and J ends lost 5 bases and 4 bases, in that order; junction bases with no gene match: 3. The CDR3 is 13 amino acids. It was through 5'RACE template switching that TCR cDNA was made, with a universal primer site and UMIs added. MiXCR was run by TCRdb on the 5' RACE reads, yielding one entry per CDR3 protein. The sample lists hundreds of thousands of distinct CDR3 sequences, around 21% occurring once. This clonotype was seen more than once but under ten times. Its antigen is undetermined. Findings of the study overall: Abundant clonotypes from the bulk population could get into FACS-sorted repertoires as contaminants. Primary-vaccination clones mostly resurfaced post-booster (96% CD4, just under 90% CD8).

This clonotype was sampled from a man aged 25-45 years who received the YFV17D yellow fever vaccine. This specimen was PBMCs, taken 15 days after the yellow fever booster vaccination. This chain uses TRBV12-3 or TRBV12-4 with TRBJ2-7, with 9 bases aligning to TRBD2. CDR3 sequence reads: CASSNSGSYEQYF. In DNA form, the CDR3 reads TGTGCCAGCAGTAATAGCGGGAGTTACGAGCAGTACTTC.